Detailed here is one T cell receptor beta chain. Some clones are missing from TCRdb's copy, which holds only in-frame ones; the method was immunoSEQ multiplex PCR. This table has about 240,000 clones, approximately 85% appearing once. This record belongs to a study of blood T cell repertoires in COVID-19. V lost 1 base to trimming and J lost 0 bases, with 7 bases between them. The CDR3 is 15 amino acids. Germline V CDR1 and CDR2: SEHNR, FQNEAQ (reference sequence). V is TRBV7-9 and J is TRBJ1-5, with D unclear. The sequence derives from a man older than 75 with acute or convalescent COVID-19. Sequenced material: peripheral blood. The CDR3 bases are TGTGCCAGCAGCTTAGGAGATAATAGCAATCAGCCCCAGCATTTT. Translation: CASSLGDNSNQPQHF.